This TCR beta chain was profiled in a study of blood T cell repertoires in COVID-19. The overall study: Samples came from the United States, Italy and Spain, spanning acute and convalescent COVID-19.

Trimming stripped 0 bases from V and 4 bases from J, with 10 bases between. Germline V gives CDR1 ENHRY, CDR2 SYGVKD. CDR3 length: 15 residues. Method: immunoSEQ multiplex PCR; TCRdb's copy keeps in-frame clones and lacks some. The table records approximately 52,000 clones, over 75% of them present only once. Sequenced material: peripheral blood. The rearrangement links TRBV10-3 to TRBJ1-3; D gene uncertain. This clonotype originated in a human donor in a cohort sampled during active COVID-19. Here the CDR3 reads CAISESANTGNTIYF. The CDR3 region has the DNA TGTGCCATCAGTGAGTCGGCAAACACAGGAAACACCATATATTTT.